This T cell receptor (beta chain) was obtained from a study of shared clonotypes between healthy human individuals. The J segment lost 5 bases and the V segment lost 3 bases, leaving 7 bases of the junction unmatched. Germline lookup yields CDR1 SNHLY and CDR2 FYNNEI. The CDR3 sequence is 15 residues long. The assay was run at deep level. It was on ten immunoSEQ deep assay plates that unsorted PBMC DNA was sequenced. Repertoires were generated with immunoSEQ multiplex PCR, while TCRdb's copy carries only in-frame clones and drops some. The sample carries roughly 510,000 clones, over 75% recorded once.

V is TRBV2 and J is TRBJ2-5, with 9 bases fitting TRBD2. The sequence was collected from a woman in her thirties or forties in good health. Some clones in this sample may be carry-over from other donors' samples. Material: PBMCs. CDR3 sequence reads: CASSDSGRGSETQYF. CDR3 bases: TGTGCCAGCAGTGATAGCGGGAGAGGTTCGGAGACCCAGTACTTC.